This TCR beta chain was sequenced in a study of T cell repertoires in cytomegalovirus infection (dated by TCRdb to the late 2010s). A note on the overall study: Donor HLA type was relevant to the analysis, because carriage of CMV infection together with the matching HLA type was indicated by public TCR beta signatures.

V is reduced by 6 bases and J by 1 base, leaving a spacing of 18 bases between them. Spanning cysteine to phenylalanine, the CDR3 consists of 16 amino acids. Just CDR3 DNA is preserved here, 48 bases in frame from base 1. Via the germline V gene, CDR1 is SNHLY and CDR2 FYNNEI. Ten or more counts support this clonotype. The antigen this receptor binds is unknown. No clone much larger than this one lies a single base away; base qualities are absent. The instrument given in TCRdb is Illumina HiSeq 1500. TCRdb passed the public sequencing reads through fastp at Q25 and MiXCR, retaining productive beta sequences. Rows matching on CDR3 protein sequence are summarized as one entry with the most common DNA and genes. The sample table holds about 240,000 distinct CDR3 sequences, of which roughly 6.5% were seen once. Less than 7.5% of the sample is in the top ten clones. Overall study outcomes, separate from this receptor: The ex vivo response was dominated by HLA-C-restricted CMV-specific TCR beta clonotypes, and the single most frequent clonotype in two of eight donors was supplied by these HLA-C-restricted clonotypes. In both this cohort and an independent cohort of several hundred donors, the cumulative frequency of public TCR beta family members distinguished carriers of CMV infection plus the relevant HLA type.

The sequence links TRBV2 to TRBJ2-5; perhaps TRBD1 is the D gene, with 5 bases matching. The sequence was obtained from a human donor in good health (CMV status not recorded). Some clones in this sample may be carry-over from other donors' samples. Sequenced input: PBMCs. At the DNA level, the sequence is TGTGCCAGCAGCGGAAACAGGATGATGGCCCAAGAGACCCAGTACTTC. Translated, it gives CASSGNRMMAQETQYF.